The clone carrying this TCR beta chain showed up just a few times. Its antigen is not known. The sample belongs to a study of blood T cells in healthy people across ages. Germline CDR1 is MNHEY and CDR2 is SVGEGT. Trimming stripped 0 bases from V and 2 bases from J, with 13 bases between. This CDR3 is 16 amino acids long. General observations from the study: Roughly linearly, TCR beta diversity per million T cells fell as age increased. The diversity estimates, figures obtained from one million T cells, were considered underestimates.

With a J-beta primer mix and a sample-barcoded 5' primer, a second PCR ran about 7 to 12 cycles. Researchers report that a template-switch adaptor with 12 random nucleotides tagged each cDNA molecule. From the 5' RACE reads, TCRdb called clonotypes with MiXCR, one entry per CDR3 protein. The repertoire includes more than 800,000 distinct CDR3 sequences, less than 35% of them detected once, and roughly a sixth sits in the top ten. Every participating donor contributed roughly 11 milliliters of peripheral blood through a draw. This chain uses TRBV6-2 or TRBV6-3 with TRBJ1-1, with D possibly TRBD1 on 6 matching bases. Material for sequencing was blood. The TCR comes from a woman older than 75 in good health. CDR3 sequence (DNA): TGTGCCAGCAGTTACTCGGGCAGGGGATTCAACACTGAAGCTTTCTTT. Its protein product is CASSYSGRGFNTEAFF.